This entry lists 30 T cell receptor beta chains sequenced from one sample in a study of Graves' ophthalmopathy and Graves' hyperthyroidism (dated by TCRdb to between 2018 and 2020). Sequenced on an Illumina HiSeq 2000. TCR beta CDR3 regions were amplified from RNA transcripts for repertoire sequencing. The first round of RT-PCR was done with HTBI primers and the Qiagen OneStep RT-PCR kit, and was followed by a second round of multiplex PCR, then size selection and purification. In-frame beta chains were kept once TCRdb had trimmed the public reads at Q25 with fastp and called clones with MiXCR. Records with the same CDR3 protein are collapsed into one entry carrying the most frequent genes and DNA. This sample gives a few hundred thousand distinct CDR3 sequences in total; roughly 21% of them show up just once. The leading ten clones occupy about 40% of the sample. Sequencing used peripheral blood. The receptors come from a woman between 50 and 59 years old with Graves' ophthalmopathy. Donor details come from another sample of the same person, matched by shared clones.

This clonotype was counted ten times or more. The chain employs TRBV6-2 or TRBV6-3 and TRBJ1-1, with D uncertain. The V and J ends lost 6 bases and 8 bases respectively, with 13 bases between them. Germline loops: CDR1 MNHEY, CDR2 SVGEGT. CDR3 length: 12 amino acids. This CDR3 reads CASRNGHWEAFF. The CDR3 DNA reads TGTGCCAGCAGGAACGGCCATTGGGAAGCTTTCTTT.

There are many counts of this clonotype. The V gene is TRBV4-1, the J gene TRBJ2-7, with a tentative D call TRBD1 (5 bases). The germline V and J ends were trimmed by 4 bases and 2 bases, with 12 bases remaining between them. The germline gives CDR1 MGHRA, CDR2 YSYEKL. The CDR3 sequence is 14 residues long. The CDR3 reads CASSPNTGTYEQYF. The CDR3 region has the DNA TGCGCCAGCAGCCCGAATACAGGTACCTACGAGCAGTACTTC.

This clonotype was seen a handful of times. This chain uses TRBV29-1 with TRBJ1-2; 7 bases align to TRBD1. The CDR3 runs to 13 residues. J was trimmed by 5 bases and V by 1 base; bases with no gene match: 4. Per germline, CDR1 SQVTM and CDR2 ANQGSEA. CDR3 bases: TGCAGCGTTGAAGTGGACAGGATATATGGCTACACCTTC. Encoded protein: CSVEVDRIYGYTF.

There are many counts of this clonotype. The chain is built from TRBV7-9 and TRBJ1-6; TRBD1 might be the D (5 bases). Trimming cost V 5 bases and J 9 bases, with 20 bases left between them. The CDR3 has 16 residues. Germline-derived CDR1 and CDR2 are SEHNR and FQNEAQ (reference sequence). CDR3 bases: TGTGCCAGCAGCCCCATCGGGACCCGACGGTCTTCACCCCTCCACTTT. Translation: CASSPIGTRRSSPLHF.

The gene calls are TRBV7-8 and TRBJ2-2; TRBD2 aligns across 12 bases. Germline-derived CDR1 and CDR2 are SGHVS and FQNEAQ. CDR3 length: 17 residues. With V trimmed by 2 bases and J by 4 bases, 5 bases remained unmatched. The CDR3 here is CASSLSGLAGPTGELFF. In DNA, the CDR3 is TGTGCCAGCAGCTTATCGGGACTAGCGGGCCCCACCGGGGAGCTGTTTTTT.

This clonotype appeared many times. The V call is TRBV12-3 or TRBV12-4, the J call TRBJ1-1, with TRBD1 as a possible D gene (5 bases). V was shortened by 3 bases and J by 1 base, with 12 bases between the two germline ends. This CDR3 region has 15 residues. The CDR3 sequence is CASSFSGGGNTEAFF. CDR3 bases: TGTGCCAGCAGTTTCAGCGGGGGTGGGAACACTGAAGCTTTCTTT.

This clonotype was counted ten times or more. The chain has TRBV7-8 and TRBJ2-5; TRBD1 aligns across 8 bases. Germline loops: CDR1 SGHVS, CDR2 FQNEAQ. The CDR3 has 16 amino acids. V was pared by 5 bases and J by 3 bases, with 11 bases of the junction left unmatched. CDR3 loop: CASSPPRRQGKETQYF. In DNA form, the CDR3 reads TGTGCCAGCAGCCCTCCAAGGCGACAGGGGAAAGAGACCCAGTACTTC.

This clonotype was found a few times. The J gene is TRBJ1-1, the V gene TRBV2; D gene unclear. The CDR3 is 13 amino acids. The V end lost 9 bases, the J end lost 3 bases, and 14 bases lay between the germline ends. Germline CDR1 reads SNHLY; CDR2 reads FYNNEI. The CDR3 DNA reads TGTGCCAGTAGACCCCAAGGTGACACTGAAGCTTTCTTT. It yields the protein CASRPQGDTEAFF.

This clonotype came up many times. The chain has TRBV6-2 or TRBV6-3 and TRBJ2-7; 9 bases agree with TRBD1. Trimming cost V 6 bases and J 2 bases; bases outside gene matches: 5. Germline V gene sequence: CDR1 MNHEY, CDR2 SVGEGT. The CDR3 sequence is 14 residues long. The CDR3 loop is CASRRQGGTYEQYF. DNA for the CDR3: TGTGCCAGCAGGCGACAGGGGGGGACCTACGAGCAGTACTTC.

This clonotype appeared a few times. The V call is TRBV12-3 or TRBV12-4, the J call TRBJ2-7; 8 positions match TRBD1. The CDR3 totals 13 residues. V shed 6 bases, J shed 5 bases, and the junction held 6 bases outside the gene matches. Written as DNA, the CDR3 is TGTGCCAGCAGCTCGGGACAGGTTCACGAGCAGTACTTC. It translates to CASSSGQVHEQYF.

This clonotype came up many times. The V and J genes are TRBV5-1 and TRBJ2-5, with 9 positions matching TRBD1. Germline loops: CDR1 SGHRS, CDR2 YFSETQ. The CDR3 contains 12 residues. V shed 8 bases, J shed 3 bases, and the junction held 2 bases outside the gene matches. CDR3 sequence reads: CASTGGEETQYF. The CDR3 nucleotides read TGCGCCAGTACAGGGGGCGAAGAGACCCAGTACTTC.

This clonotype appeared many times. The chain links TRBV28 to TRBJ2-7; 9 nucleotides align to TRBD2. The V and J ends lost 4 bases and 5 bases, in that order; junction bases with no gene match: 6. The CDR3 consists of 14 residues. Germline CDR1 MDHEN, CDR2 SYDVKM. CDR3 residues: CASSSSGKANEQYF. The CDR3 DNA reads TGTGCCAGCAGTTCTAGCGGGAAAGCCAACGAGCAGTACTTC.

V usage is TRBV11-3 and J usage is TRBJ2-5; D ambiguous. V gave up 2 bases and J gave up 5 bases, with 12 bases separating them. The CDR3 extends over 14 amino acids. From germline, CDR1 is SGHNT and CDR2 YENEEA. The DNA of the CDR3 is TGTGCCAGCAGCTTAAGCCCCGCCGACGAGACCCAGTACTTC. Its protein product is CASSLSPADETQYF.

As for this clonotype: This may stem from a read error, because a much larger clone lies one nucleotide away. V and J are TRBV12-3 or TRBV12-4 and TRBJ2-7, with D tentatively TRBD1 (5 bases). This CDR3 contains 15 residues. V was cut by 6 bases and J by 0 bases, with 15 bases left in between. CDR3 in amino acids: CASSFRVLISYEQYF. CDR3 coding DNA: TGTGCCAGCAGCTTCAGGGTCCTTATCTCCTACGAGCAGTACTTC.

The chain recombines TRBV3-1 with TRBJ1-1; a possible D gene is TRBD1 (5 bases). Trimming stripped 2 bases from V and 1 base from J, with 14 bases between. Germline values: CDR1 LGHDT, CDR2 YNNKEL (reference sequence). The length of the CDR3 is 16 residues. The CDR3 protein is CASSQLGGAPNTEAFF. The DNA of the CDR3 is TGTGCCAGCAGCCAATTGGGCGGGGCTCCGAACACTGAAGCTTTCTTT.

The chain uses TRBV19 and TRBJ2-2, with TRBD1 matching over 9 bases. The ends lost 4 bases at V and 6 bases at J; junction bases unmatched: 15. This CDR3 has 18 residues. The germline gives CDR1 LNHDA, CDR2 SQIVND (reference sequence). The CDR3 nucleotides read TGTGCCAGTAGTAAAGAGGGGGACAGGGTCATTATTGCCGGGGAGCTGTTTTTT. It is translated as CASSKEGDRVIIAGELFF.

This clonotype was observed many times. The rearrangement links TRBV5-1 to TRBJ2-2; TRBD2 is a possible D gene (6 bases). The CDR3 extends over 14 amino acids. Per the germline V gene, CDR1 is SGHRS and CDR2 is YFSETQ. V lost 6 bases and J lost 2, with 11 bases in between. CDR3 sequence reads: CASIRDSNTGELFF. Here the CDR3 DNA reads TGCGCCAGCATCCGGGACTCAAACACCGGGGAGCTGTTTTTT.

There are a few counts of this clonotype. V usage is TRBV29-1 and J usage is TRBJ1-2, with D hard to call. This CDR3 has 13 residues. The V and J ends lost 4 bases and 8 bases respectively, with 17 bases between them. Germline lookup yields CDR1 SQVTM and CDR2 ANQGSEA. The CDR3 DNA reads TGCAGCGTTGGGTCGAACGGGTTTTGGGGCTACACCTTC. Translation: CSVGSNGFWGYTF.

This clonotype occurred a few times. V is TRBV24-1 and J is TRBJ2-4, with D perhaps assigned TRBD1 or TRBD2 (5 bases each). The V gene lost 3 bases and the J gene lost 13 bases, with 21 bases spanning the gap. CDR1 KGHDR and CDR2 SFDVKD come from the germline V gene. The CDR3 extends over 15 amino acids. The CDR3 DNA reads TGTGCCACCAGTGATCCGGGACCGCTTCGCGATGAGCAGTACTTC. This sequence encodes CATSDPGPLRDEQYF.

This chain links TRBV9 with TRBJ1-1; D is uncertain. V was cut by 0 bases and J by 7 bases, with 13 bases left in between. The CDR3 covers 14 residues. Per the germline V gene, CDR1 is SGDLS and CDR2 is YYNGEE. The CDR3 nucleotides read TGTGCCAGCAGCGTAGATTCTCGCCCCCGTGAAGCTTTCTTT. It translates to CASSVDSRPREAFF.

This clonotype was seen at least ten times. CDR3 in DNA: TGTGCCAGCAGCTTAGACAAAGGGTCCTACGAGCAGTACTTC. Translation: CASSLDKGSYEQYF. V is TRBV7-2 and J is TRBJ2-7; unclear D gene. V was shortened by 1 base and J by 1 base, with 8 bases between the two germline ends. The V gene's germline CDR1 is SGHTA and CDR2 FQGNSA. The length of the CDR3 is 14 residues.

There are many counts of this clonotype. This chain joins TRBV12-3 or TRBV12-4 and TRBJ2-7; 7 positions match TRBD2. With 8 bases clipped from V and 0 bases from J, the junction kept 7 bases outside the gene matches. The CDR3 spans 14 residues. CDR3 nucleotide sequence: TGTGCCAGCGGAATGGCTAGCGGCTCCTACGAGCAGTACTTC. Its protein is CASGMASGSYEQYF.

In its sample, this clonotype was seen a few times. V usage is TRBV20-1 and J usage is TRBJ2-5; possibly TRBD2 for D (7 bases). The V and J ends lost 6 bases and 0 bases respectively, with 29 bases between them. Germline CDR1 and CDR2: DFQATT and SNEGSKA (reference sequence). The length of the CDR3 is 19 residues. CDR3 nucleotide sequence: TGCAGTGCGGAGCAGGTAGTTAGGGGGACTACGACGTACCAAGAGACCCAGTACTTC. Residues: CSAEQVVRGTTTYQETQYF.

The V call is TRBV2, the J call TRBJ2-7, with a tentative D call TRBD2 (5 bases). Between the trimmed V and J ends, which lost 4 bases and 2 bases, there was a span of 9 bases. CDR3 length: 13 amino acids. Per germline, CDR1 SNHLY and CDR2 FYNNEI. CDR3 residues: CASSGTGPYEQYF. The CDR3, as DNA: TGTGCCAGCAGTGGGACTGGCCCCTACGAGCAGTACTTC.

This clonotype was detected ten times or more. The genes are TRBV30 and TRBJ2-7; 8 bases are a match to TRBD2. Germline V CDR1 and CDR2: GTSNPN, SVGIG (reference sequence). The CDR3 is made up of 16 amino acids. V trimming: 0 bases; J trimming: 6 bases; junction bases outside the gene matches: 13. The CDR3 loop is CAWSVRSGSLRSEQYF. The CDR3 DNA reads TGTGCCTGGAGTGTAAGGAGCGGGAGCTTGAGGTCCGAGCAGTACTTC.

This clonotype was counted ten times or more. This sequence joins TRBV24-1 and TRBJ2-7; possible D gene TRBD2, 5 bases. CDR3 length: 13 amino acids. V was trimmed by 1 base and J by 7 bases, leaving 10 bases between them. The V gene's germline CDR1 is KGHDR and CDR2 SFDVKD. The CDR3: CATSDFGEREQYF. The CDR3, as DNA: TGTGCCACCAGTGATTTTGGGGAGCGGGAGCAGTACTTC.

This clonotype was observed many times. J is TRBJ2-1 and V is TRBV6-1; D call uncertain. The germline V and J ends were trimmed by 4 bases and 0 bases, with 10 bases remaining between them. Germline CDR1 MNHNS, CDR2 SASEGT. The CDR3 extends over 15 amino acids. CDR3 nucleotide sequence: TGTGCCAGCAGTGTCGCGGATGGCTCCTACAATGAGCAGTTCTTC. Protein sequence: CASSVADGSYNEQFF.

Ten or more counts support this clonotype. V usage is TRBV20-1 and J usage is TRBJ1-2, with D maybe TRBD1 (5 bases). V was cut by 6 bases and J by 5 bases, with 10 bases left in between. The CDR3 has 11 amino acids. Germline loops: CDR1 DFQATT, CDR2 SNEGSKA (reference sequence). The CDR3 DNA is TGCAGTGCAGATAAGGGGTATGGCTACACCTTC. Residues: CSADKGYGYTF.

In this sample, this clonotype turned up many times. The rearrangement uses TRBV9 and TRBJ2-7; 7 bases map to TRBD2. Per germline, CDR1 SGDLS and CDR2 YYNGEE. This CDR3 contains 14 residues. With V trimmed by 4 bases and J by 6 bases, 10 bases remained unmatched. In DNA, the CDR3 is TGTGCCAGCAGCCCCTGGGGGGGTGGTGGCGAGCAGTACTTC. It is translated as CASSPWGGGGEQYF.

This clonotype was counted a few times. This chain connects TRBV4-1 to TRBJ1-2, with D hard to call. Per the germline V gene, CDR1 is MGHRA and CDR2 is YSYEKL. This CDR3 spans 15 amino acids. V shed 4 bases and J shed 8 bases, with 20 bases lying between them. CDR3 amino acids: CASSPFPESREGYTF. The CDR3 DNA follows: TGCGCCAGCAGCCCTTTTCCGGAGAGTAGGGAGGGCTACACCTTC.